The 28 T cell receptor beta chains reported below all come from one sample, sequenced in a study of post-analysis software for immune sequencing data. Study-level points and caveats: Patients carried 5 or 6 TRBV segments more frequently than controls did, and TRBV5-6, TRBV5-1 and TRBV20-1 were among them.

The TCR beta cDNA libraries contained unique molecular identifiers. One entry per CDR3 protein, called by TCRdb with MiXCR from the PCR reads. The top ten hold roughly 12% of the sample, which has around 400,000 distinct CDR3 sequences, 30% to 45% seen once. Their specific antigens are unknown. The specimen sequenced was blood. These receptors originate from a girl aged 5 to 17 with multiple sclerosis.

There are a few counts of this clonotype. The chain is built from TRBV18 and TRBJ2-7; the D is unclear. Trimming took off 3 bases at V and 2 bases at J, with 14 bases between the two ends. Germline lookup yields CDR1 KGHSH and CDR2 LQKENI. The CDR3 totals 15 residues. The CDR3 reads CASSPPGLGPYEQYF. The CDR3 nucleotides are TGTGCCAGCTCACCGCCGGGCCTCGGGCCCTACGAGCAGTACTTC.

This chain uses TRBV12-3 or TRBV12-4 with TRBJ1-1; a weak D match, TRBD1 (6 bases). The V end lost 3 bases, the J end lost 5 bases, and 13 bases lay between the germline ends. The CDR3 is 14 amino acids. CDR3 in amino acids: CASSLGGRGTEAFF. DNA of the CDR3: TGTGCCAGCAGTTTGGGGGGGCGAGGGACTGAAGCTTTCTTT.

The chain has TRBV30 and TRBJ1-2; D is unresolved. This CDR3 is 15 amino acids long. Per germline, CDR1 GTSNPN and CDR2 SVGIG (reference sequence). The V and J ends lost 3 bases and 2 bases respectively, with 16 bases between them. The CDR3 loop is CAWRRPSGINYGYTF. The CDR3 nucleotides are TGTGCCTGGAGGCGCCCCTCCGGGATCAACTATGGCTACACCTTC.

This chain uses TRBV5-6 with TRBJ1-1, with a possible D match to TRBD1 (6 bases). The CDR3 totals 15 residues. CDR1 is SGHDT and CDR2 is YYEEEE in the germline V gene. V lost 0 bases and J 1 base, leaving 10 bases between the germline ends. In nucleotides, the CDR3 is TGTGCCAGCAGCTTGGGGGGGCCAGGGAACACTGAAGCTTTCTTT. This codes for CASSLGGPGNTEAFF.

Points on this clonotype: At one end the junction does not follow the germline gene, possibly because of a read error. This chain joins TRBV7-9 and TRBJ2-1, with no clear D. This CDR3 contains 11 residues. Germline loops: CDR1 SEHNR, CDR2 FQNEAQ (reference sequence). Here the CDR3 reads CASSSPDERFF. The DNA of the CDR3 is TGCGCCAGCAGCTCCCCCGATGAGCGGTTCTTC.

This clonotype showed up just a few times. V gene TRBV4-1 combines with J gene TRBJ2-3; the match to TRBD2 covers 7 bases. This CDR3 has 16 amino acids. V lost 3 bases and J lost 0; bases outside the gene matches: 6. Germline assignment: CDR1 MGHRA and CDR2 YSYEKL. Written as DNA, the CDR3 is TGCGCCAGCAGCCAGAGCGGGGCACTTAGCACAGATACGCAGTATTTT. This sequence encodes CASSQSGALSTDTQYF.

In its sample, this clonotype was seen many times. The chain employs TRBV5-1 and TRBJ1-2; D uncertain. Germline loops: CDR1 SGHRS, CDR2 YFSETQ. Trimming took off 0 bases at V and 1 base at J, with 10 bases between the two ends. CDR3 length: 15 amino acids. Here the CDR3 DNA reads TGCGCCAGCAGCTTGGCCCTCAACAATAACTATGGCTACACCTTC. This codes for CASSLALNNNYGYTF.

This clonotype has more than one count but fewer than ten. This chain links TRBV6-6 with TRBJ1-1; D is undetermined. This CDR3 region has 13 residues. V lost 7 bases and J lost 1, with 10 bases in between. Looked up from germline, CDR1 is MNHNY and CDR2 is SVGAGI (reference sequence). CDR3 nucleotide sequence: TGTGCCAGCACCCCGGATGGGAACACTGAAGCTTTCTTT. It codes for CASTPDGNTEAFF.

The chain employs TRBV9 and TRBJ2-1; perhaps TRBD2 as D (7 bases). This CDR3 spans 14 amino acids. CDR1 and CDR2 from the germline V gene are SGDLS and YYNGEE. The V end was cut by 4 bases, the J end by 10 bases, with 18 bases between. CDR3 sequence (DNA): TGTGCCAGCAGCTCAGAGGGGGGGGCGGTCGAGCAGTTCTTC. Translating it yields CASSSEGGAVEQFF.

This clonotype was counted only a few times. J is TRBJ1-2 and V is TRBV13; D is possibly TRBD1 (5 bases). This CDR3 contains 13 residues. The V gene lost 5 bases and the J gene lost 2 bases, with 9 bases spanning the gap. Germline-derived CDR1 and CDR2 are PRHDT and FYEKMQ (reference sequence). The CDR3: CASSQTENYGYTF. The CDR3 DNA follows: TGTGCCAGCAGCCAGACAGAAAACTATGGCTACACCTTC. The variable domain in full, with the rest retrieved from reference TRBV13 and TRBJ1-2, is AAGVIQSPRHLIKEKRETATLKCYPIPRHDTVYWYQQGPGQDPQFLISFYEKMQSDKGSIPDRFSAQQFSDYHSELNMSSLELGDSALYFCASSQTENYGYTFGSGTRLTVV.

This clonotype has more than one count but fewer than ten. The V gene is TRBV5-1, the J gene TRBJ2-5; TRBD2 matches 10 bases. The CDR3 spans 17 residues. The V gene's germline CDR1 is SGHRS and CDR2 YFSETQ. Germline trimming cut 4 bases from V and 5 bases from J; bases unmatched to any gene: 14. The CDR3 spells CASSTGGTSAAGETQYF. In nucleotides, the CDR3 is TGCGCCAGCAGCACGGGGGGGACTAGCGCGGCTGGTGAGACCCAGTACTTC.

This clonotype has only a few counts. This chain uses TRBV7-3 with TRBJ2-3, with 16 bases that match TRBD2. After removal of 5 bases from V and 6 bases from J, the junction contained 8 bases not matched to a gene. Germline CDR1 SGHTA, CDR2 FQGTGA. The CDR3 has 17 amino acids. The chain's CDR3 is CASSLGTSGGAFDTQYF. CDR3 DNA: TGTGCCAGCAGCCTCGGGACTAGCGGGGGGGCTTTCGATACGCAGTATTTT.

On this clonotype: The junction departs from the called germline gene at one end, perhaps through a read error. The chain joins TRBV3-1 to TRBJ1-2; D is unclear. The length of the CDR3 is 12 residues. The V gene's germline CDR1 is LGHDT and CDR2 YNNKEL (reference sequence). The CDR3 is CARSPGPYGYTF. As DNA, the CDR3 is TGTGCCCGCAGCCCCGGACCCTATGGCTACACCTTC.

The chain uses TRBV4-1 and TRBJ2-7; D is undetermined. The V end lost 8 bases, the J end lost 7 bases, and 21 bases lay between the germline ends. The CDR3 spans 14 residues. CDR1 and CDR2 from the germline V gene are MGHRA and YSYEKL. In DNA form, the CDR3 reads TGCGCCAGCCCCATGGTGGGGTTTACGAATGAGCAGTACTTC. This translates into CASPMVGFTNEQYF.

This clonotype was found a few times. The junction and the germline gene differ at one end; a read error may be behind it. The chain links TRBV6-5 to TRBJ2-7; TRBD2 is a possible D gene (6 bases). The CDR3 has 15 residues. Germline-derived CDR1 and CDR2 are MNHEY and SVGAGI. Here the CDR3 reads CASSNSGLFLDEQYF. In DNA form, the CDR3 reads TGTGCCAGCAGTAACTCGGGACTGTTTTTGGACGAGCAGTACTTC.

The chain recombines TRBV12-3 or TRBV12-4 with TRBJ2-7; D might be TRBD2 (5 bases). The length of the CDR3 is 15 residues. V dropped 4 bases and J dropped 2 bases, with 15 bases sitting between them. The CDR3 region has the DNA TGTGCCAGCAGTTCGAGAGGGCAGCTTACCTACGAGCAGTACTTC. Amino acids: CASSSRGQLTYEQYF.

CDR3 coding DNA: TGCAGTGCTCAGGGACAGGGGGGCACAGATACGCAGTATTTT. It encodes CSAQGQGGTDTQYF. This rearrangement joins TRBV20-1 to TRBJ2-3, with TRBD1 identical over 11 bases. The V gene's germline CDR1 is DFQATT and CDR2 SNEGSKA (reference sequence). Trimming cost V 5 bases and J 1 base; bases outside gene matches: 2. The CDR3 loop spans 14 amino acids.

The chain uses TRBV10-3 and TRBJ1-1; 8 nucleotides align to TRBD1. CDR3 length equals 17 residues. The V segment lost 2 bases and the J segment 10 bases; nucleotides outside the gene matches: 18. CDR1 is ENHRY, CDR2 SYGVKD, per germline. The CDR3 region has the DNA TGTGCCATCAGTGAGCCTTATATGGACAGGGTTGAGTCAGGAGCTTTCTTT. This translates into CAISEPYMDRVESGAFF.

This clonotype has a handful of counts. This chain connects TRBV20-1 to TRBJ2-5, with TRBD1 matching 7 bases. The CDR3 runs 16 residues. J was trimmed by 1 base and V by 4 bases; bases with no gene match: 12. CDR1 is DFQATT, CDR2 SNEGSKA, per germline (reference sequence). The CDR3 region has the DNA TGCAGTGCTACCAAGGGGGCAGGGGATCCCCAAGAGACCCAGTACTTC. Encoded protein: CSATKGAGDPQETQYF.

This clonotype showed up just a few times. The gene calls are TRBV29-1 and TRBJ2-5, with D possibly being TRBD1 (5 bases). The germline gives CDR1 SQVTM, CDR2 ANQGSEA. Deletions cut 6 bases from V and 5 bases from J, with 16 bases between. This CDR3 comprises 13 residues. CDR3 bases: TGCAGCGTCCCCGGCGGAAAGGGGGAGACCCAGTACTTC. It translates to CSVPGGKGETQYF.

This clonotype has more than one count but fewer than ten. V usage is TRBV20-1 and J usage is TRBJ1-6; D gene unclear. Germline loops: CDR1 DFQATT, CDR2 SNEGSKA (reference sequence). Trimming stripped 0 bases from V and 6 bases from J, with 12 bases between. This CDR3 has 15 amino acids. Here the CDR3 DNA reads TGCAGTGCTAGAGATTTAGAAGGGCTTAATTCACCCCTCCACTTT. Residues: CSARDLEGLNSPLHF.

V and J are TRBV5-1 and TRBJ1-2; tentative D call: TRBD1 (6 bases). The V gene's germline CDR1 is SGHRS and CDR2 YFSETQ. The CDR3 is 13 amino acids. V was trimmed by 5 bases and J by 6 bases, leaving 14 bases between them. For the CDR3, the DNA is TGCGCCAGCAGATCCGGGGGCAGGGATGGCTACACCTTC. Its protein product is CASRSGGRDGYTF.

There are a few counts of this clonotype. Here the CDR3 reads CSAGRGTVYGYTF. In DNA form, the CDR3 reads TGCAGTGCGGGCCGCGGGACAGTCTATGGCTACACCTTC. The chain employs TRBV20-1 and TRBJ1-2; TRBD1 matches 7 bases. This CDR3 is 13 amino acids long. J was trimmed by 4 bases and V by 6 bases; bases with no gene match: 8. CDR1 and CDR2 from the germline V gene are DFQATT and SNEGSKA (reference sequence).

This clonotype was counted between two and nine times. The chain couples TRBV6-1 to TRBJ2-4; possibly TRBD1 for D (7 bases). The V gene's germline CDR1 is MNHNS and CDR2 SASEGT. The CDR3 loop spans 16 amino acids. The V end was cut by 3 bases, the J end by 4 bases, with 16 bases between. The CDR3 loop is CASSELLEGAKNIQYF. CDR3 nucleotides: TGTGCCAGCAGTGAGCTGTTGGAGGGGGCTAAAAACATTCAGTACTTC.

The V and J genes are TRBV20-1 and TRBJ1-2; D gene uncertain. The CDR3 has 12 amino acids. Per germline, CDR1 DFQATT and CDR2 SNEGSKA (reference sequence). Trimming removed 0 bases from V and 7 bases from J, with 9 bases in between. For the CDR3, the DNA is TGCAGTGCTAGAGAGGTCCCCAGTGGCTACACCTTC. Its translation: CSAREVPSGYTF.

This clonotype came up a few times. This chain joins TRBV5-1 and TRBJ1-1; no reliable D call. Trimming pared 0 bases from V and 3 bases from J, leaving 12 bases between. CDR3 length equals 15 residues. Germline values: CDR1 SGHRS, CDR2 YFSETQ. The CDR3 coding sequence is TGCGCCAGCAGCTTGGGTGCGGGGAAGGACACTGAAGCTTTCTTT. Translating gives CASSLGAGKDTEAFF.

The chain joins TRBV7-9 to TRBJ2-7; no definite D call. The CDR3 length is 14 residues. Per the germline V gene, CDR1 is SEHNR and CDR2 is FQNEAQ (reference sequence). V was cut by 5 bases and J by 5 bases, with 16 bases left in between. CDR3 protein: CASSPQSRSNEQYF. The CDR3 coding sequence is TGTGCCAGCAGCCCACAAAGCCGGAGTAACGAGCAGTACTTC. Full variable domain (remainder filled in from reference TRBV7-9 and TRBJ2-7): DTGVSQNPRHKITKRGQNVTFRCDPISEHNRLYWYRQTLGQGPEFLTYFQNEAQLEKSRLLSDRFSAERPKGSFSTLEIQRTEQGDSAMYLCASSPQSRSNEQYFGPGTRLTVT.

Comment on this clonotype: A much larger clone is a single base away; this may be a read error. The V gene is TRBV21-1, the J gene TRBJ2-1; the listed D gene, TRBD2, was not tested against the DNA. TRBV21-1 is termed a pseudogene. This CDR3 spans 18 amino acids. The CDR3 loop reads CASSKGSPGETIYNEQFF. CDR3 DNA sequence: TGTGCCAGCAGCAAAGGGAGTCCAGGGGAGACAATCTACAATGAGCAGTTCTTC.